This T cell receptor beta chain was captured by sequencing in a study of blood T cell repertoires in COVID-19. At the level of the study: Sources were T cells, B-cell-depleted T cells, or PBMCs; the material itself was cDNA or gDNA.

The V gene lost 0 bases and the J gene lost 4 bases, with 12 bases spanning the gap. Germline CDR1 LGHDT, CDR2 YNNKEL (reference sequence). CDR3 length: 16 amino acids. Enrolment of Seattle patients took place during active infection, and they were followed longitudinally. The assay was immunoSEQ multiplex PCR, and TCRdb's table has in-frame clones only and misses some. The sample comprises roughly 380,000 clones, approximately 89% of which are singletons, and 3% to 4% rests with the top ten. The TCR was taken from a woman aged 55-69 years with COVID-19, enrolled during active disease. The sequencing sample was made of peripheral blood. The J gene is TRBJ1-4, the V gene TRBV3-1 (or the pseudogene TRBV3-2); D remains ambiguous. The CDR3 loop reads CASSQDWHSYNEKLFF. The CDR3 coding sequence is TGTGCCAGCAGCCAAGACTGGCACAGCTATAATGAAAAACTGTTTTTT.